Here is one T cell receptor (beta chain) with its context. Its target is not known. The sample originates from a study of T cells expressing NK-cell markers. Study-level information: TCR beta repertoires came from sorted CD3+CD56+NKG2C+, CD3+CD56+NKG2C- and CD3+CD56-NKG2C+ T cells. HCMV seropositivity characterized most of the eight sequenced donors, and seronegativity one. Notes on the study in general: Dominant NKG2C+ clonotype frequencies of roughly 1.0-7.0% of CD8+ T cells were measured in over five donors.

The authors made TCR beta cDNA libraries by 5'RACE template switching. This switching added a universal primer site and UMIs. Following a re-call of the 5' RACE reads, TCRdb has one entry per CDR3 protein and lacks DNA. The sample table sets out about 380,000 distinct CDR3 sequences. Germline-derived CDR1 and CDR2 are SGHTA and FQGNSA. This CDR3 has 14 residues. The chain uses TRBV7-2 and TRBJ2-3; no DNA is available, so the TRBD1 call from TCRdb remains unchecked. This clonotype was sampled from a man aged 18-70 years in good health. Sequencing was carried out using blood T cells: a sorted CD56 or NKG2C T cell subset, CD4+ or CD8+ T cells, or bulk PBMC T cells (not recorded which). This chain's CDR3 is CASSPDRVTDTQYF.